What follows are 15 T cell receptor beta chains derived from one specimen sequenced in a study of T cells after somatic rescue of genetic block. Sequencing used immunoSEQ multiplex PCR; TCRdb keeps in-frame clones, though not all of them. The table records 11,000 to 15,000 clones, around 76% of them present only once. Sequencing input: peripheral blood mononuclear cells (PBMCs). These TCRs come from a boy aged 5-17 years.

This chain uses TRBV5-1 with TRBJ1-2; TRBD1 matches at 8 bases. With V trimmed by 0 bases and J by 4 bases, 2 bases remained unmatched. Per the germline V gene, CDR1 is SGHRS and CDR2 is YFSETQ. The CDR3 has 14 amino acids. The DNA of the CDR3 is TGCGCCAGCAGCTTGGACAGGGGGGGCTATGGCTACACCTTC. Translating gives CASSLDRGGYGYTF. Full variable domain (rest looked up from reference TRBV5-1 and TRBJ1-2): KAGVTQTPRYLIKTRGQQVTLSCSPISGHRSVSWYQQTPGQGLQFLFEYFSETQRNKGNFPGRFSGRQFSNSRSEMNVSTLELGDSALYLCASSLDRGGYGYTFGSGTRLTVV.

V is TRBV2 and J is TRBJ2-7; TRBD2 matches at 11 bases. The V gene's germline CDR1 is SNHLY and CDR2 FYNNEI. The ends lost 6 bases at V and 4 bases at J; junction bases unmatched: 5. The CDR3 length is 14 residues. In DNA form, the CDR3 reads TGTGCCAGCAGCTCACTAGCGGGGGCATACGAGCAGTACTTC. It yields the protein CASSSLAGAYEQYF. Filled out from reference TRBV2 and TRBJ2-7, the complete variable domain reads EPEVTQTPSHQVTQMGQEVILRCVPISNHLYFYWYRQILGQKVEFLVSFYNNEISEKSEIFDDQFSVERPDGSNFTLKIRSTKLEDSAMYFCASSSLAGAYEQYFGPGTRLTVT.

This clone was observed once. This sequence joins TRBV27 and TRBJ1-6, with D maybe TRBD1 (6 bases). Germline V gene data show CDR1 as MNHEY and CDR2 as SMNVEV (reference sequence). Trimming stripped 2 bases from V and 7 bases from J, with 12 bases between. CDR3 size: 15 residues. The CDR3 sequence is CASSLRSQGNSPLHF. The CDR3 DNA reads as TGTGCCAGCAGTTTACGGTCGCAGGGGAATTCACCCCTCCACTTT.

The V gene is TRBV14, the J gene TRBJ1-4; no firm D call. CDR1 SGHDN and CDR2 FVKESK come from the germline V gene. CDR3 length equals 13 residues. V was clipped by 4 bases and J by 8 bases, with 11 bases between them. The CDR3 protein is CASSLRRAEKLFF. The CDR3 bases are TGTGCCAGCAGCCTAAGAAGGGCCGAAAAACTGTTTTTT.

There are a few counts of this clone. V gene TRBV19 combines with J gene TRBJ2-1; the D gene is possibly TRBD1 (6 bases). Trimming pared 1 base from V and 4 bases from J, leaving 11 bases between. CDR1 and CDR2 (germline): LNHDA, SQIVND (reference sequence). CDR3 length equals 15 residues. The CDR3 spells CASSIARGPYNEQFF. CDR3 DNA sequence: TGTGCCAGTAGTATAGCCAGGGGCCCTTACAATGAGCAGTTCTTC.

This clone has only a few counts. The chain combines TRBV6-4 with TRBJ1-1; unclear D gene. Looked up from germline, CDR1 is MRHNA and CDR2 is SNTAGT. The V and J ends lost 2 bases and 1 base respectively, with 11 bases between them. The CDR3 consists of 15 residues. The CDR3 spells CASSDERVRNTEAFF. CDR3 nucleotide sequence: TGTGCCAGCAGTGACGAGAGGGTTCGGAACACTGAAGCTTTCTTT.

The V gene is TRBV18, the J gene TRBJ1-5; no clear D. Trimming stripped 2 bases from V and 5 bases from J, with 10 bases between. The CDR3 is made up of 14 amino acids. CDR1 KGHSH and CDR2 LQKENI come from the germline V gene. In DNA, the CDR3 is TGTGCCAGCTCACCAGATTTTCCCTATCAGCCCCAGCATTTT. It specifies CASSPDFPYQPQHF.

This clone was observed once. This rearrangement joins TRBV5-1 to TRBJ2-1, with 7 bases aligning to TRBD2. This CDR3 is 15 amino acids long. Germline V CDR1 and CDR2: SGHRS, YFSETQ. Trimming at V came to 0 bases and at J to 7 bases, leaving 7 bases not matched to a gene. The CDR3 loop is CASSLVAGVRNEQFF. The CDR3 nucleotides are TGCGCCAGCAGCTTGGTTGCGGGAGTGAGGAATGAGCAGTTCTTC.

This clone was recorded once. The chain joins TRBV29-1 to TRBJ2-5, with TRBD2 identical over 7 bases. With V trimmed by 3 bases and J by 1 base, 5 bases remained unmatched. The CDR3 is made up of 14 amino acids. Per germline, CDR1 SQVTM and CDR2 ANQGSEA. DNA of the CDR3: TGCAGCGTTGATCGGTGGGAGGGCCAAGAGACCCAGTACTTC. This codes for CSVDRWEGQETQYF.

The chain couples TRBV28 to TRBJ2-7; D is perhaps TRBD1 (5 bases). From germline, CDR1 is MDHEN and CDR2 SYDVKM. V gave up 2 bases and J gave up 3 bases, with 20 bases separating them. This CDR3 contains 17 residues. CDR3 sequence: CASSLPHRLTTVYEQYF. The CDR3 nucleotides read TGTGCCAGCAGTTTACCCCACCGGCTTACGACAGTCTACGAGCAGTACTTC.

The chain has TRBV5-1 and TRBJ1-1; 8 nucleotides match TRBD1. From germline, CDR1 is SGHRS and CDR2 YFSETQ. The CDR3 length is 15 residues. V trimming: 2 bases; J trimming: 8 bases; junction bases outside the gene matches: 11. This chain's CDR3 is CASSFSGQGGTEAFF. Here the CDR3 DNA reads TGCGCCAGCAGCTTTTCCGGACAGGGAGGGACCGAAGCTTTCTTT. Full variable domain (rest looked up from reference TRBV5-1 and TRBJ1-1): KAGVTQTPRYLIKTRGQQVTLSCSPISGHRSVSWYQQTPGQGLQFLFEYFSETQRNKGNFPGRFSGRQFSNSRSEMNVSTLELGDSALYLCASSFSGQGGTEAFFGQGTRLTVV.

The chain couples TRBV19 to TRBJ1-4; 10 bases are a match to TRBD1. This CDR3 has 17 residues. The germline V gene encodes CDR1 LNHDA and CDR2 SQIVND (reference sequence). Germline trimming cut 3 bases from V and 7 bases from J; bases unmatched to any gene: 11. The CDR3 region is CASSIPPTGTGVEKLFF. The CDR3 nucleotides are TGTGCCAGTAGTATCCCACCCACCGGGACAGGGGTTGAAAAACTGTTTTTT.

This chain joins TRBV7-2 and TRBJ2-1; 8 bases are a match to TRBD2. The CDR3 is 15 residues long. Germline V gene lookup returns CDR1 SGHTA and CDR2 FQGNSA. V shed 8 bases and J 1 base; nucleotides not matched to a gene: 7. The CDR3 loop reads CASFGLAFSYNEQFF. The CDR3 DNA reads TGTGCCAGCTTCGGACTAGCATTTTCCTACAATGAGCAGTTCTTC.

This clone was observed a few times. The chain carries TRBV25-1 and TRBJ1-2, with 7 bases matching TRBD1. Germline-derived CDR1 and CDR2 are MGHDK and SYGVNS. This CDR3 is built from 15 residues. V trimming: 1 base; J trimming: 0 bases; junction bases outside the gene matches: 2. As DNA, the CDR3 is TGTGCCAGCAGTGAATCGACAGGGCCTAACTATGGCTACACCTTC. Residues: CASSESTGPNYGYTF.

The chain employs TRBV11-2 and TRBJ2-1, with TRBD1 identical over 8 bases. Looked up from germline, CDR1 is SGHAT and CDR2 is FQNNGV. J lost 6 bases, V lost 5 bases, and 9 bases had no gene match. CDR3 size: 15 residues. The CDR3 DNA reads as TGTGCCAGCAGCCTCCGCCGGACAGGGACCAATGAGCAGTTCTTC. It encodes CASSLRRTGTNEQFF.